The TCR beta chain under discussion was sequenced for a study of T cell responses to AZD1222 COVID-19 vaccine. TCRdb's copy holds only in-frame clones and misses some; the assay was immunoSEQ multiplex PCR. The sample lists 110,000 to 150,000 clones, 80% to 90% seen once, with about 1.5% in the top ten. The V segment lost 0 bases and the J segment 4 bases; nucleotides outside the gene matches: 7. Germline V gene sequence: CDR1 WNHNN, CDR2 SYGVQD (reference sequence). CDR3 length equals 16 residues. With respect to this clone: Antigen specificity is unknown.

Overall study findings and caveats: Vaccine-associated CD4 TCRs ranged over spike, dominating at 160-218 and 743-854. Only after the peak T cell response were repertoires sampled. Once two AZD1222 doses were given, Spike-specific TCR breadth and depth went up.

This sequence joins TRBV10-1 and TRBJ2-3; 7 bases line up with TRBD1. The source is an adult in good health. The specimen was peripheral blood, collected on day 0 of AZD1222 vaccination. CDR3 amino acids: CASSESDRVGADTQYF. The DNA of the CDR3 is TGCGCCAGCAGTGAGTCCGACAGGGTGGGAGCAGATACGCAGTATTTT.